A selection of T cell receptor beta chains follows, all from one sample in a study of shared clonotypes between healthy human individuals. Sequencing was performed with immunoSEQ multiplex PCR; in TCRdb, only in-frame clones are kept and a portion is missing. The data show about 680,000 clones, with 92% seen just once and about 24% held by the top ten. The sequenced sample was naive CD8+ T cells sorted from blood. These receptors were obtained from a man in his thirties or forties in good health. Both conserved end residues are part of each CDR3. D genes are given only for firm matches. Expanded clones get a size class; other rows say once, few or many, or leave the size out.

V	length	size	J	D	CDR3
TRBV4-3	16	NA	TRBJ1-2	TRBD1	CASSQDSGGANYGYTF
TRBV29-1	15	NA	TRBJ1-1	NA	CSVDSRSTMNTEAFF
TRBV5-4	14	NA	TRBJ1-1	NA	CASRISGAGTEAFF
TRBV11-2	13	NA	TRBJ2-7	NA	CASSRRANYEQYF
TRBV7-9	15	once	TRBJ2-5	TRBD2	CASSKTSGRKETQYF
TRBV28	16	NA	TRBJ2-3	TRBD2	CASSLSTSERQDTQYF
TRBV28	12	NA	TRBJ1-5	NA	CASSFGGQPQHF
TRBV7-3	13	NA	TRBJ2-1	NA	CASSDVSNNEQFF
TRBV7-2	15	once	TRBJ2-7	NA	CASSLVGSGPYEQYF
TRBV28	18	NA	TRBJ1-1	TRBD1	CASSWGFGTGGVNTEAFF
TRBV29-1	14	NA	TRBJ2-2	TRBD2	CSVEREAYTGELFF
TRBV7-9	15	NA	TRBJ2-1	NA	CASSWALSSYNEQFF
TRBV7-9	17	NA	TRBJ2-5	NA	CASSSRPLGEVRETQYF
TRBV2	10	NA	TRBJ1-3	NA	CASAGWTIYF
TRBV6-6	15	NA	TRBJ1-2	NA	CASSSYRGPNYGYTF
TRBV9	13	NA	TRBJ2-7	TRBD1	CASSTGQRYEQYF
TRBV10-1	14	NA	TRBJ2-7	TRBD1	CASSGAQGSYEQYF
TRBV27	13	NA	TRBJ2-1	NA	CASSLGRLNEQFF
TRBV27	21	NA	TRBJ1-1	NA	CASSLSSVGAGARGENTEAFF
TRBV10-1	16	NA	TRBJ2-5	TRBD2	CASSEMISGSKKTQYF
TRBV7-2	16	NA	TRBJ2-1	TRBD2	CASSHPRTSGSHEQFF
TRBV25-1	17	NA	TRBJ2-1	NA	CASSEYMRGSWANEQFF
TRBV7-2	13	NA	TRBJ2-3	NA	CASSLARSNTQYF
TRBV28	18	NA	TRBJ2-1	NA	CASSSALLTESSYNEQFF
TRBV10-2	17	NA	TRBJ1-2	NA	CASSESMEGRINYGYTF
TRBV7-6	16	NA	TRBJ2-3	TRBD2	CASSFRTSGSTDTQYF
TRBV4-1	16	NA	TRBJ2-5	TRBD2	CASSQSGLAGVETQYF
TRBV7-9	17	NA	TRBJ2-7	TRBD2	CASSLPGLAGAGYEQYF
TRBV29-1	14	NA	TRBJ2-7	NA	CSVEDEGQPYEQYF
TRBV7-9	14	NA	TRBJ2-5	NA	CASSLGGGWETQYF
TRBV11-2	13	NA	TRBJ2-7	NA	CASSLAAAYEQYF
TRBV30	13	NA	TRBJ2-3	TRBD1	CAWKQGVRHTQYF
TRBV9	13	NA	TRBJ2-7	NA	CASSVGQTYEQYF
TRBV7-9	15	NA	TRBJ2-1	NA	CASSFTGTLSNEQFF
TRBV6-4	9	NA	TRBJ1-5	NA	CAGNQPQHF
TRBV28	16	once	TRBJ2-2	NA	CASSLRRAANTGELFF
TRBV19	14	NA	TRBJ2-7	TRBD1	CASSIRQGTYEQYF
TRBV27	16	NA	TRBJ2-5	TRBD2	CASSQVAGAREETQYF
TRBV14	15	NA	TRBJ2-3	NA	CASSQGADSTDTQYF
TRBV7-9	15	NA	TRBJ1-4	NA	CASSIVRGPDEKLFF
TRBV13	15	NA	TRBJ1-2	NA	CASSPTSLRDYGYTF
TRBV6-5	14	once	TRBJ2-1	TRBD2	CASIRTSLWDEQFF
TRBV7-6	17	NA	TRBJ2-1	TRBD1	CASSLRPGQDSYNEQFF
TRBV5-6	14	NA	TRBJ2-7	TRBD2	CASSPGTSGDEQYF
TRBV27	14	NA	TRBJ2-7	NA	CASWHSRVGHEQYF
TRBV5-6	11	NA	TRBJ2-7	NA	CASSASNEQYF
TRBV4-1	20	NA	TRBJ2-2	TRBD2	CASSQGGLGESGSTTGELFF
TRBV9	14	NA	TRBJ1-4	NA	CASTEGATNEKLFF
TRBV6-5	16	NA	TRBJ2-7	NA	CASSHYLGDSAYEQYF
TRBV6-1	13	NA	TRBJ1-2	NA	CASSGGLNYGYTF
TRBV9	14	NA	TRBJ1-3	NA	CASSDWGAGNTIYF
TRBV6-5	13	NA	TRBJ2-7	TRBD2	CASRAGLAGEQYF
TRBV15	14	NA	TRBJ2-2	NA	CATSRALATGELFF
TRBV28	15	NA	TRBJ1-5	NA	CASSLSWPLDQPQHF
TRBV4-3	18	once	TRBJ2-5	NA	CASSQDRGQRMDRGTQYF
TRBV5-1	14	NA	TRBJ1-1	NA	CASSLDGGWTEAFF
TRBV11-2	17	NA	TRBJ2-1	NA	CASSKGPGLQNYNEQFF
TRBV28	13	NA	TRBJ2-7	NA	CASTTTDSYEQYF
TRBV11-3	17	NA	TRBJ2-1	TRBD1	CASSDRTGTGPYNEQFF
TRBV2	15	NA	TRBJ2-1	TRBD2	CASNPLAGTYNEQFF